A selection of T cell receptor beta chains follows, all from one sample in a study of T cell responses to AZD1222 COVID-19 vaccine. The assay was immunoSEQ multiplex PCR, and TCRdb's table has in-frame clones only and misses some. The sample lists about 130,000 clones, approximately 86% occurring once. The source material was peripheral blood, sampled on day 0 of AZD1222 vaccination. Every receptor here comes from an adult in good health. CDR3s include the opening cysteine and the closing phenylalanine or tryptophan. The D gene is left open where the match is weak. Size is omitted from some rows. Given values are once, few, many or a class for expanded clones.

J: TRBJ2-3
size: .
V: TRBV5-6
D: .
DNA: TGTGCCAGCAGCTTGACCCGAGTAGATACGCAGTATTTT
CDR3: CASSLTRVDTQYF

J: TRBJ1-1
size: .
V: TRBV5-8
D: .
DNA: TGTGCCAGCAGCTTGGGGGCAGGACTGAACACTGAAGCTTTCTTT
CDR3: CASSLGAGLNTEAFF

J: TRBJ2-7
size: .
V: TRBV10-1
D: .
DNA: TGCGCCAGCAGTGAGAAACCCGAGCCACCCTACGAGCAGTACTTC
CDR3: CASSEKPEPPYEQYF

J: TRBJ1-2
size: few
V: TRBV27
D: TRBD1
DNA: TGTGCCAGCAGTTTCGACAGGGGGAACTATGGCTACACCTTC
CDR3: CASSFDRGNYGYTF

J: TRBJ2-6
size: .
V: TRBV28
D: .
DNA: TGTGCCAGCTCGGTATCAGGTCCCCCTGGGGCCAACGTCCTGACTTTC
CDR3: CASSVSGPPGANVLTF

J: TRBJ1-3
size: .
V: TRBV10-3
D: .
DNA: TGTGCCATCAGTGAGGGACCCCAAAGGGCTGGAAACACCATATATTTT
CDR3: CAISEGPQRAGNTIYF

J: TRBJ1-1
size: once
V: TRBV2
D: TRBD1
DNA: TGTGCCAGCAGTTACGAGACAGGGGCTACTGAAGCTTTCTTT
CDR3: CASSYETGATEAFF

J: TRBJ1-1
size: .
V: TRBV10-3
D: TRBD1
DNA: TGTGCCATCAGTGAGTCTTATAGGGGGCGGTGGGACACTGAAGCTTTCTTT
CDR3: CAISESYRGRWDTEAFF

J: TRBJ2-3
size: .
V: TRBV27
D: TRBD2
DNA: TGTGCCAGCCGCGCCGGGACTAGCCTTACAGATACGCAGTATTTT
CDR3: CASRAGTSLTDTQYF

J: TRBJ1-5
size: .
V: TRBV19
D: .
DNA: TGTGCCAGTAGTATAGGGGCGGGGGGCAATCAGCCCCAGCATTTT
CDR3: CASSIGAGGNQPQHF

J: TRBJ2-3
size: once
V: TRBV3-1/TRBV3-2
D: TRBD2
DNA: TGTGCCAGCAGCCAGGGGACTAGCGGGACGCAGTATTTT
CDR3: CASSQGTSGTQYF

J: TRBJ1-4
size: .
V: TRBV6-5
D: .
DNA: TGTGCCAGCAGTTATCGAGAGACAGCAAATGAAAAACTGTTTTTT
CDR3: CASSYRETANEKLFF

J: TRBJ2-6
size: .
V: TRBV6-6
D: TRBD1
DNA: TGTGCCAGCAGTCCTACTGGGACAGGGGGATCCAACGTCCTGACTTTC
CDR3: CASSPTGTGGSNVLTF

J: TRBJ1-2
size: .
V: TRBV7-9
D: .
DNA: TGTGCCAGCAGCTCGGGACATCCTACCTATGGCTACACCTTC
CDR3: CASSSGHPTYGYTF

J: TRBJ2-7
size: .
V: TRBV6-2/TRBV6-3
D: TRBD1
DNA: TGTGCCAGCAGTTCGGGGGGACAGGGGCTACACGAGCAGTACTTC
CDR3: CASSSGGQGLHEQYF

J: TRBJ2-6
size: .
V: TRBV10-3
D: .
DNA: TGTGCCATCAGAGCACTGGACAGGGGAGCGGGAGCACCCTACTCTGGGGCCAACGTCCTGACTTTC
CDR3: CAIRALDRGAGAPYSGANVLTF

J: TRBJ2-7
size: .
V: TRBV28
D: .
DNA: TGTGCCAGCAGCCGCGTGGGGGACACCTACGAGCAGTACTTC
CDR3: CASSRVGDTYEQYF

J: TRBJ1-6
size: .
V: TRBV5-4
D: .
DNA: TGTGCCAGCAGCCCGGAGCAGGGGTGGAATTCACCCCTCCACTTT
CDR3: CASSPEQGWNSPLHF

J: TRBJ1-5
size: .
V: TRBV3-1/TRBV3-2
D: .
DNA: TGTGCCAGCAGCGGTGGGGTATATCAGCCCCAGCATTTT
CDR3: CASSGGVYQPQHF

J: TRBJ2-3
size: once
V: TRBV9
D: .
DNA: TGTGCCAGCAGCGTAGCTGGTGGGGGAAGAATCACAGATACGCAGTATTTT
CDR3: CASSVAGGGRITDTQYF

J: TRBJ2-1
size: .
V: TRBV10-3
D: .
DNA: TGTGCCATCAGTGAGTTCCTTCGTGGGAAGCGGATTTACAATGAGCAGTTCTTC
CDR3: CAISEFLRGKRIYNEQFF

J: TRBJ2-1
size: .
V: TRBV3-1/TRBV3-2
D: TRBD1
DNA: TGTGCCAGCAGCCAACCCACCGGGACAGGGTTCTACAATGAGCAGTTCTTC
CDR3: CASSQPTGTGFYNEQFF

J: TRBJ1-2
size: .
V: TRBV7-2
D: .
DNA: TGTGCCAGCAGCTTAGTGCCGGGGGACCTCTATGGCTACACCTTC
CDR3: CASSLVPGDLYGYTF

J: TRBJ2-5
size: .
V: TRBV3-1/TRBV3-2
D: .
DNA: TGTGCCAGCAGCCAAGCGATAGCCCAAGAGACCCAGTACTTC
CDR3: CASSQAIAQETQYF

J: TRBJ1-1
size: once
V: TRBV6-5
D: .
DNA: TGTGCCAGCAGTACCTCCCGCCAGGGTTATGAAGCTTTCTTT
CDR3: CASSTSRQGYEAFF

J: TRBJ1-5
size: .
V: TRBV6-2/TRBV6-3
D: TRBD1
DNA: TGTGCCAGCAGTTCCTCGACAGGGGGTAGCAATCAGCCCCAGCATTTT
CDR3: CASSSSTGGSNQPQHF

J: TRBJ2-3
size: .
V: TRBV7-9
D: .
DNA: TGTGCCAGCAGTAATTTAGCCCGAGATACGCAGTATTTT
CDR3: CASSNLARDTQYF

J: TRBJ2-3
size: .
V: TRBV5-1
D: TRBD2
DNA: TGCGCCAGCAGCTTGGTAGGCGGGGGGAGCACAGATACGCAGTATTTT
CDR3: CASSLVGGGSTDTQYF

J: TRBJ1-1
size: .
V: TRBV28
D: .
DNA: TGTGCCAGCAGCGTTACACCAAACACTGAAGCTTTCTTT
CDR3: CASSVTPNTEAFF

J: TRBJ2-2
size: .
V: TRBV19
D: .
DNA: TGTGCCAGTAATACGGGTCACACCGGGGAGCTGTTTTTT
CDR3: CASNTGHTGELFF

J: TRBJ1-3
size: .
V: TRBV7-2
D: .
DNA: TGTGCCAGCAGCTTAGATGTCACAAACTCTGGAAACACCATATATTTT
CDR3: CASSLDVTNSGNTIYF

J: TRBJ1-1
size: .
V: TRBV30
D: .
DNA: TGTGCCTCCATGTCGCAGATGAACACTGAAGCTTTCTTT
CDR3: CASMSQMNTEAFF

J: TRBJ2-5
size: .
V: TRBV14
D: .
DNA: TGTGCCAGCAGCCCGACTAGATACTACCAAGAGACCCAGTACTTC
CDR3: CASSPTRYYQETQYF

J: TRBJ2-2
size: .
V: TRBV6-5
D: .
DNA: TGTGCCAGCAGCTCAGCCGGGGGCACCGGGGAGCTGTTTTTT
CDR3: CASSSAGGTGELFF

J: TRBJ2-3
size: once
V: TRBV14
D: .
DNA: TGTGCCAGCAGCCCCGGATCGGCTACGCAGTATTTT
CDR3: CASSPGSATQYF

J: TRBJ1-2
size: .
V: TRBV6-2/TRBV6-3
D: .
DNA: TGTGCCAGCAGTTATGGTGACTCTAACTATGGCTACACCTTC
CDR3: CASSYGDSNYGYTF

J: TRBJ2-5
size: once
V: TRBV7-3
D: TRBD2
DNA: TGTGCCAGCAGCGGCGGCGGGGGCCAAGAGACCCAGTACTTC
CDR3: CASSGGGGQETQYF

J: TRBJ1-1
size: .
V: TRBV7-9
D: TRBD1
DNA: TGTGCCAGCAGCCATGGACAGGCGAACACTGAAGCTTTCTTT
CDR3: CASSHGQANTEAFF

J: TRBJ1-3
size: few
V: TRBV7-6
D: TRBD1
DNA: TGTGCCAGCAGCTCGACAGGGGGCGGGCCTGGAAACACCATATATTTT
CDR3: CASSSTGGGPGNTIYF